This T cell receptor (beta chain) is from a study of cytomegalovirus exposure and HLA in healthy donors. Whole-study context: An earlier analysis identified 100 million to 130 million unique TCR beta sequences in approximately 190 million T cells. Caucasian-associated ancestry cluster membership applied to about 83% of a few hundred genotyped donors.

The CDR3 loop spans 14 amino acids. Germline-derived CDR1 and CDR2 are MDHEN and SYDVKM. V was shortened by 5 bases and J by 5 bases, with 12 bases between the two germline ends. Primers for the PCR totalled 60 Vbeta and 13 Jbeta. Here immunoSEQ multiplex PCR was the method, and the copy in TCRdb shows in-frame clones only, minus some. The sample shows around 260,000 clones, about 80% of them seen only once. The sequenced material came from PBMCs. The sequence was collected from a girl aged 2-10 years in good health and CMV-seronegative. V usage is TRBV28 and J usage is TRBJ1-4; TRBD1 might be the D (5 bases). This CDR3 reads CASSLPGRNEKLFF. The CDR3 nucleotides are TGTGCCAGCAGTCTCCCAGGGAGGAATGAAAAACTGTTTTTT.